This TCR beta chain is drawn from a study of OX40 agonist ivuxolimab in advanced cancers. Study observations and caveats: Expanded clones were, on average, more numerous among CD8+ T cells than CD4+. The authors did not determine the antigen specificity of the expanded peripheral T cells.

Note on this clone: Its antigen is not identified.

This table comes from immunoSEQ multiplex PCR, and its TCRdb copy is limited to in-frame clones, with some not included. The sample holds 70,000 to 95,000 clones, 91% seen once. The ends lost 6 bases at V and 0 bases at J; junction bases unmatched: 5. Germline-derived CDR1 and CDR2 are SNHLY and FYNNEI. The CDR3 totals 16 residues. The rearrangement links TRBV2 to TRBJ1-3; TRBD1 aligns across 10 bases. Sequences were derived from CD4+ or CD8+ T cells sorted from blood, sampled in a trial of the OX40 agonist ivuxolimab. This sequence was found in an adult with an advanced solid tumor such as melanoma, head and neck, liver or kidney cancer. CDR3 amino acids: CASSAGQGISGNTIYF. For the CDR3, the DNA is TGTGCCAGCAGCGCGGGACAGGGGATCTCTGGAAACACCATATATTTT.